The present T cell receptor (beta chain) was sequenced within a study of blood T cell repertoires in COVID-19. About the research overall: PBMCs, B-cell-depleted T cells, or T cells were the source of the cDNA or gDNA that made up the material.

Using immunoSEQ multiplex PCR, the repertoire was profiled, and TCRdb retains in-frame clones only, with some absent. The table lists 44,000 or so clones, about 88% of them singletons. This CDR3 region has 15 residues. Germline assignment: CDR1 MNHEY and CDR2 SVGAGI. V lost 5 bases to trimming and J lost 2 bases; unmatched junction nucleotides: 7. The TCR comes from a man between 45 and 60 years old with active COVID-19. The rearrangement joins TRBV6-5 to TRBJ2-3, with 7 nucleotides matching TRBD1. The sample was peripheral blood. CDR3 nucleotide sequence: TGTGCCAGCAGTCCGGGACAGTATTTCACAGATACGCAGTATTTT. It codes for CASSPGQYFTDTQYF.